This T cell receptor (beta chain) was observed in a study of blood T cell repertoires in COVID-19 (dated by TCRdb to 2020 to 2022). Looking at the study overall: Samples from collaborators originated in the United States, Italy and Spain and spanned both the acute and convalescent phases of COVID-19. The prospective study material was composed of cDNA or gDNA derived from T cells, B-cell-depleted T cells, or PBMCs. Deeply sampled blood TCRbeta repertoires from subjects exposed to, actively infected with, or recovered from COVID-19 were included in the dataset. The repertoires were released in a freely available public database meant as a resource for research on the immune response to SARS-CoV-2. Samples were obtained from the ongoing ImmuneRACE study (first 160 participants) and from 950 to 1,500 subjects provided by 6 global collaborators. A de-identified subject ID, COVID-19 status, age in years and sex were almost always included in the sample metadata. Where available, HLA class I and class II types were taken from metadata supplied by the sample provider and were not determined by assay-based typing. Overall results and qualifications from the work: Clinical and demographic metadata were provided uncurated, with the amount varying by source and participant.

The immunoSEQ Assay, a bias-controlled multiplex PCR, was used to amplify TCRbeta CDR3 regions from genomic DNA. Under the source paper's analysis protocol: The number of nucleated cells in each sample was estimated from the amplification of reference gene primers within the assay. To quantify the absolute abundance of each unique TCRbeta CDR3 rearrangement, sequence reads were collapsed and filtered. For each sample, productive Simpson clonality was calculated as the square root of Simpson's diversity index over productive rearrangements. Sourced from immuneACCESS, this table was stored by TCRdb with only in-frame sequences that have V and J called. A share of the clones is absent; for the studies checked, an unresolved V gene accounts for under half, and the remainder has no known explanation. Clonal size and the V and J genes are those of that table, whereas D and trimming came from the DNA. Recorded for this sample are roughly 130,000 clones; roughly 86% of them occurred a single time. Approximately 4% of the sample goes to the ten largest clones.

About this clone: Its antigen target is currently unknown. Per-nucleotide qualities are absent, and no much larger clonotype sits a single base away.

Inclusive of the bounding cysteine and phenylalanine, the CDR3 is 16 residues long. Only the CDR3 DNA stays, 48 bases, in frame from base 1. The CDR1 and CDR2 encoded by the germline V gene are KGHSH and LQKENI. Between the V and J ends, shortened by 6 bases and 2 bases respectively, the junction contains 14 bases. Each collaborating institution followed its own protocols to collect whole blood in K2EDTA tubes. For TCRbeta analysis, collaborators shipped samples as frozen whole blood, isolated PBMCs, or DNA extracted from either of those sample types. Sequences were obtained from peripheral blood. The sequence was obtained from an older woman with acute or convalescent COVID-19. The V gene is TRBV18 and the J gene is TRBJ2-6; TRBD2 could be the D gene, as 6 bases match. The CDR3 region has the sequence CASSLGGGTGANVLTF. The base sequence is TGTGCCAGCTCCCTCGGGGGAGGTACTGGGGCCAACGTCCTGACTTTC.